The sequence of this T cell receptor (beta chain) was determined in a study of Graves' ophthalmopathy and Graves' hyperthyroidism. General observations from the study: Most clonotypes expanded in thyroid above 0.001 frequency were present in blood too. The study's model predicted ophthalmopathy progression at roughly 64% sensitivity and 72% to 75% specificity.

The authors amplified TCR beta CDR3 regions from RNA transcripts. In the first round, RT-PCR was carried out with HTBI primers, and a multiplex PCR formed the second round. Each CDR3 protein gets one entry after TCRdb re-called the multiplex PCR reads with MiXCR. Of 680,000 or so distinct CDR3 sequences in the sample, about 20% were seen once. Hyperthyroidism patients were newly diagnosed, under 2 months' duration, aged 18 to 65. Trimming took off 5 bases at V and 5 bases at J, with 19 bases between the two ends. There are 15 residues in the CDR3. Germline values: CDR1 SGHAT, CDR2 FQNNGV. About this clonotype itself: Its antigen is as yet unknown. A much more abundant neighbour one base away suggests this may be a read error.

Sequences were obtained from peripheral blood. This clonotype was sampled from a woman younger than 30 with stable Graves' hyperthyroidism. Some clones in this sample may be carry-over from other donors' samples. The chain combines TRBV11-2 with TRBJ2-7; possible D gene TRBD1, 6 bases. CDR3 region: CASSPRTVEIHEQYF. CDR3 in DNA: TGTGCCAGCAGCCCACGGACAGTGGAAATCCACGAGCAGTACTTC.